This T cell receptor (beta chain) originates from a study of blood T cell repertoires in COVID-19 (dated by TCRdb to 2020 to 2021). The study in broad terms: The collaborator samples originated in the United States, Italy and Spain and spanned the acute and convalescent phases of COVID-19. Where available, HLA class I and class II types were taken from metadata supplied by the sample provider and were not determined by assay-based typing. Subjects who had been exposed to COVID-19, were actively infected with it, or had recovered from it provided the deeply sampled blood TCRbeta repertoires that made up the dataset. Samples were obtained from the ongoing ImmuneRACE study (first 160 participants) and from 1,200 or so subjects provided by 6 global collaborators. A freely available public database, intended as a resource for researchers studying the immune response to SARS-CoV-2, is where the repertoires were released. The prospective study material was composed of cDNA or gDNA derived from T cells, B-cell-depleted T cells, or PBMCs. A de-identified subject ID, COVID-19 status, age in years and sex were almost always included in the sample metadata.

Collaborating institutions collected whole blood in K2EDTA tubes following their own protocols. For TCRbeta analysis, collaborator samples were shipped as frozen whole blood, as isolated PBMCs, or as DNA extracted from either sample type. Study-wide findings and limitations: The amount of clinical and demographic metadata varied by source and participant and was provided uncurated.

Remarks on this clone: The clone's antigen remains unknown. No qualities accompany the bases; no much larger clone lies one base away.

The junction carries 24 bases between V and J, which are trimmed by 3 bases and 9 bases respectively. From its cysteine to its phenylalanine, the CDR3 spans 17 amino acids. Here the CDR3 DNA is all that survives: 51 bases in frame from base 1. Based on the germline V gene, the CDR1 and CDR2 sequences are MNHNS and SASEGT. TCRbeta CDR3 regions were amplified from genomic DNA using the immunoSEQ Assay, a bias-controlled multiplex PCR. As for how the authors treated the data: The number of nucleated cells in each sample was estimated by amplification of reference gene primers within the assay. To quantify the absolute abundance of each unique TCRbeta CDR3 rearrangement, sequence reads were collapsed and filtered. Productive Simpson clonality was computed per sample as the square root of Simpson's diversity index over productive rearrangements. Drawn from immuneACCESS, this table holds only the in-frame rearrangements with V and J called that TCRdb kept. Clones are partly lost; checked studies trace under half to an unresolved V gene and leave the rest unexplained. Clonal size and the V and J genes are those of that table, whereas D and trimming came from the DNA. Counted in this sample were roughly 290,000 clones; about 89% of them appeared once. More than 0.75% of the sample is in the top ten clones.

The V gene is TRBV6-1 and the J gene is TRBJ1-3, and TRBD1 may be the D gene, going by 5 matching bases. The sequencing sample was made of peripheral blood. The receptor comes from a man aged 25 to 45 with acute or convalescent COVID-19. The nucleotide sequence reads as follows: TGTGCCAGCAGTGAGGGGGGAATTTTGACGGCGGACGGCACCATATATTTT. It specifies CASSEGGILTADGTIYF.